The 11 T cell receptor beta chains in this list originate from one sample, sequenced in a study of graft-versus-host responses after intestinal transplantation. Sequencing used immunoSEQ multiplex PCR; TCRdb keeps in-frame clones, though not all of them. Altogether about 51,000 clones are present, 89% being singletons, with the ten largest covering approximately 0.6%. What these receptors recognize is not known. Sequencing was performed on unstimulated CD4+ T cells sorted from spleen or lymph node cells, taken before transplant. The receptors derive from a human donor who was the organ donor for an intestinal transplant.

The J gene is TRBJ2-2, the V gene TRBV6-1; weak D call: TRBD1 (6 bases). CDR3 size: 16 residues. V was trimmed by 4 bases and J by 4 bases, leaving 16 bases between them. CDR1 is MNHNS and CDR2 is SASEGT in the germline V gene. The CDR3 protein is CASSVGTGPGTGELFF. The CDR3 nucleotides are TGTGCCAGCAGTGTAGGAACAGGGCCGGGCACCGGGGAGCTGTTTTTT.

The chain has TRBV28 and TRBJ1-4, with D possibly TRBD1 on 5 matching bases. Germline CDR1 MDHEN, CDR2 SYDVKM. V was shortened by 8 bases and J by 3 bases, with 13 bases between the two germline ends. The CDR3 runs 14 residues. The CDR3 sequence is CASRSGGSNEKLFF. The CDR3 bases are TGTGCCAGCCGCTCGGGGGGGTCTAATGAAAAACTGTTTTTT.

As for this clone: This sample also contains other DNA sequences that code for the same CDR3. The gene calls are TRBV11-3 and TRBJ2-7; no clear D gene. The CDR3 runs to 14 residues. Trimming stripped 1 base from V and 3 bases from J, with 10 bases between. Germline CDR1 is SGHNT and CDR2 is YENEEA. The CDR3 nucleotides read TGTGCCAGCAGCTTAGGGTCAGGCAGCTACGAGCAGTACTTC. It specifies CASSLGSGSYEQYF.

The chain employs TRBV30 and TRBJ2-1, with 16 bases aligning to TRBD2. CDR3 size: 18 residues. Germline trimming cut 5 bases from V and 5 bases from J; bases unmatched to any gene: 12. Germline assignment: CDR1 GTSNPN and CDR2 SVGIG (reference sequence). The CDR3 DNA sequence: TGTGCCTGGGATGACCCAGGGACTAGCGGGAGGGCAAACAATGAGCAGTTCTTC. Encoded protein: CAWDDPGTSGRANNEQFF.

The V gene is TRBV6-1, the J gene TRBJ2-6; tentative D call: TRBD1 (6 bases). The ends were cut back, 7 bases at V and 12 bases at J, with 10 bases in the middle. The CDR3 covers 11 residues. Looked up from germline, CDR1 is MNHNS and CDR2 is SASEGT. This chain's CDR3 is CASKTGSVLTF. As DNA, the CDR3 is TGTGCCAGCAAGACAGGCTCCGTCCTGACTTTC.

The chain is built from TRBV11-3 and TRBJ2-2; D is unclear. This CDR3 is built from 13 residues. Trimming took 3 bases from V and 3 from J, leaving 5 bases between them. Germline V gene data show CDR1 as SGHNT and CDR2 as YENEEA. CDR3 sequence reads: CASSLGYTGELFF. The CDR3 DNA reads TGTGCCAGCAGCTTGGGCTACACCGGGGAGCTGTTTTTT.

The rearrangement links TRBV7-9 to TRBJ1-2; 7 bases are shared with TRBD1. J gave up 4 bases and V 4 bases, and 6 bases lay outside the gene matches. The CDR3 sequence is 14 residues long. Germline CDR1 is SEHNR and CDR2 is FQNEAQ (reference sequence). Here the CDR3 reads CASSSRDSIYGYTF. The CDR3 DNA follows: TGTGCCAGCAGCTCCAGGGACAGCATCTATGGCTACACCTTC. The full variable domain, in which reference TRBV7-9 and TRBJ1-2 provide the parts outside the CDR3, is DTGVSQNPRHKITKRGQNVTFRCDPISEHNRLYWYRQTLGQGPEFLTYFQNEAQLEKSRLLSDRFSAERPKGSFSTLEIQRTEQGDSAMYLCASSSRDSIYGYTFGSGTRLTVV.

The rearrangement links TRBV5-1 to TRBJ2-3; the match to TRBD2 covers 8 bases. J gave up 2 bases and V 4 bases, and 9 bases lay outside the gene matches. Germline V CDR1 and CDR2: SGHRS, YFSETQ. The CDR3 runs to 16 residues. CDR3 bases: TGCGCCAGCAGCGCCAGCGGGAGTACAGACACAGATACGCAGTATTTT. It codes for CASSASGSTDTDTQYF.

The chain is built from TRBV2 and TRBJ2-3, with TRBD1 matching over 7 bases. Trimming took 7 bases from V and 1 from J; bases not matched to a gene: 8. From germline, CDR1 is SNHLY and CDR2 FYNNEI. CDR3 length equals 15 residues. This chain's CDR3 is CASKGTDVGTDTQYF. The CDR3 nucleotides are TGTGCCAGCAAGGGGACAGACGTCGGCACAGATACGCAGTATTTT.

This chain connects TRBV9 to TRBJ2-2; TRBD2 aligns across 8 bases. CDR3 length: 16 amino acids. The junction had 11 bases not matched to a gene; V was cut back by 3 bases and J by 7 bases. Germline V lookup: CDR1 SGDLS, CDR2 YYNGEE. The CDR3 nucleotides are TGTGCCAGCAGCGGCCGGGGGGGGAGGCTGATCGGGGAGCTGTTTTTT. Translating gives CASSGRGGRLIGELFF.

The rearrangement links TRBV23-1 to TRBJ1-3; perhaps TRBD1 as D (5 bases). TRBV23-1 is identified as an open reading frame with a role that is uncertain. The V end was cut by 11 bases, the J end by 4 bases, with 6 bases between. There are 10 residues in the CDR3. The chain's CDR3 is CAPGGNTIYF. As DNA, the CDR3 is TGCGCCCCAGGGGGAAACACCATATATTTT.